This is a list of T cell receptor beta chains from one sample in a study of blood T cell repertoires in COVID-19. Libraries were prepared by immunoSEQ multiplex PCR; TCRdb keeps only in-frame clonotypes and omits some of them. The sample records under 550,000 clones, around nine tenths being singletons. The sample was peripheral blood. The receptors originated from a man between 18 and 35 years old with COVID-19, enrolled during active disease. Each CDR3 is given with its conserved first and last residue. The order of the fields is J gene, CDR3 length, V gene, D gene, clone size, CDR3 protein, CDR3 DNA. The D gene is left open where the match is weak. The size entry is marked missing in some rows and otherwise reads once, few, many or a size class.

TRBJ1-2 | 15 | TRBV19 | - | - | CASSMVQGFSYGYTF | TGTGCCAGTAGTATGGTTCAGGGGTTTAGCTATGGCTACACCTTC
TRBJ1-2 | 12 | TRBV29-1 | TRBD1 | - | CSTGTESYGYTF | TGCAGCACTGGGACAGAATCCTATGGCTACACCTTC
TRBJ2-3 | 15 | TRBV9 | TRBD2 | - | CASSVSSGSTDTQYF | TGTGCCAGCAGCGTGAGTAGCGGGAGCACAGATACGCAGTATTTT
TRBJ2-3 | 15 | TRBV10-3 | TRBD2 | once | CAISTSGGVTDTQYF | TGTGCCATCAGCACTAGCGGGGGGGTCACAGATACGCAGTATTTT
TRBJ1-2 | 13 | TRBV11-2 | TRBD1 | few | CASRPTGNYGYTF | TGTGCCAGCAGACCGACAGGGAACTATGGCTACACCTTC
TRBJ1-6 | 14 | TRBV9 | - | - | CASSVGQGGSPLHF | TGTGCCAGCAGCGTAGGGCAGGGAGGTTCACCCCTCCACTTT
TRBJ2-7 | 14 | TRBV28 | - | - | CASTLGGVRYEQYF | TGTGCCAGCACCCTGGGGGGTGTTCGTTACGAGCAGTACTTC
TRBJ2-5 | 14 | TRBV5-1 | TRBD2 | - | CASKIAGGQETQYF | TGCGCCAGCAAAATAGCGGGGGGGCAAGAGACCCAGTACTTC
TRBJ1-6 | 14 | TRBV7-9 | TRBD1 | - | CASRRQGGNSPLHF | TGTGCCAGCAGACGACAGGGCGGGAATTCACCCCTCCACTTT
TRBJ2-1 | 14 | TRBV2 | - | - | CASGEQSSYNEQFF | TGTGCCAGTGGGGAGCAGAGCTCCTACAATGAGCAGTTCTTC
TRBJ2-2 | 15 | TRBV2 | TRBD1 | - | CASNRQGENTGELFF | TGTGCCAGCAACAGACAGGGAGAGAACACCGGGGAGCTGTTTTTT
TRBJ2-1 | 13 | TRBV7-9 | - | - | CASGRGRINEQFF | TGTGCCTCCGGTCGGGGAAGAATCAATGAGCAGTTCTTC
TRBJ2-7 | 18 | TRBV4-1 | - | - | CASSQERVGQAINYEQYF | TGCGCCAGCAGCCAAGAACGCGTGGGGCAGGCGATTAACTACGAGCAGTACTTC
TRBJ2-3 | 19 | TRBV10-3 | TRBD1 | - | CAISESGSLLQGLTDTQYF | TGTGCCATCAGTGAGTCTGGGAGCCTATTACAGGGGCTAACAGATACGCAGTATTTT